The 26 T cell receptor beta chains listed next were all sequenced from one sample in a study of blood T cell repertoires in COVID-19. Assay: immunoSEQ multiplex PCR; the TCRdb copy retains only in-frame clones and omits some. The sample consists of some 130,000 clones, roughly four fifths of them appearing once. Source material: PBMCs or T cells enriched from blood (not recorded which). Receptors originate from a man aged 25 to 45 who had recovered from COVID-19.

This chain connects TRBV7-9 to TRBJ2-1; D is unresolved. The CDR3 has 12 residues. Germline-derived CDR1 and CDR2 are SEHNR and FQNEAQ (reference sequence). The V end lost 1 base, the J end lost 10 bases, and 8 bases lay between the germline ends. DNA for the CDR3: TGTGCCAGCAGCTTAGTAGTTATCGAGCAGTTCTTC. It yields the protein CASSLVVIEQFF.

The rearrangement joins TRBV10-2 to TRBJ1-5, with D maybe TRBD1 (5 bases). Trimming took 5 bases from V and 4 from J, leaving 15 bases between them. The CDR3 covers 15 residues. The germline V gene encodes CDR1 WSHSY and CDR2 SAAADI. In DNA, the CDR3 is TGCGCCAGCAGTTTTAGCGGGGCAGAGAATCAGCCCCAGCATTTT. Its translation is CASSFSGAENQPQHF.

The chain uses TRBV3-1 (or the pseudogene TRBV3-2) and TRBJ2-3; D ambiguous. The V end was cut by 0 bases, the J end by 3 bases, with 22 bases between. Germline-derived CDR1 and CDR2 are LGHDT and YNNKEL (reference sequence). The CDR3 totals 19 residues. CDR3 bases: TGTGCCAGCAGCCAAGAAGACTTTGATGAACTCCCGATGACAGATACGCAGTATTTT. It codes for CASSQEDFDELPMTDTQYF.

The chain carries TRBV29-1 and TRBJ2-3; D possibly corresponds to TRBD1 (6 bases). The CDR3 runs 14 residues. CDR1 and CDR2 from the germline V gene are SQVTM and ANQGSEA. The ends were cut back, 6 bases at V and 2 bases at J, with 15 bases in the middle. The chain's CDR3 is CSVNGQTHTDTQYF. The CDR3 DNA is TGCAGCGTGAACGGACAGACTCACACAGATACGCAGTATTTT.

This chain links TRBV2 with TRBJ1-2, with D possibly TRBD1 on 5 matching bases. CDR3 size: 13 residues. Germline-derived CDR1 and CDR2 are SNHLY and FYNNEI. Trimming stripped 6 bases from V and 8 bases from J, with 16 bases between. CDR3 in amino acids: CASSVGGGFGYTF. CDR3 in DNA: TGTGCCAGCAGCGTGGGGGGAGGGTTCGGCTACACCTTC.

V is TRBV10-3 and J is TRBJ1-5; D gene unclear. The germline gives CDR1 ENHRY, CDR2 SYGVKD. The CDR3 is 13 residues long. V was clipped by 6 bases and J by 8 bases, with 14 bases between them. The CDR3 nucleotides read TGTGCCATCAGGCCGGGATCCGGGGAGCCCCAGCATTTT. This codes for CAIRPGSGEPQHF.

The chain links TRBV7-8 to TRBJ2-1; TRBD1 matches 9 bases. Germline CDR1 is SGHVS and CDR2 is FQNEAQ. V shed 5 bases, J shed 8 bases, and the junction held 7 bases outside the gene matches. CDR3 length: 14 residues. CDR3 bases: TGTGCCAGCAGCCCCGGACAGGGGTCGGATGAGCAGTTCTTC. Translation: CASSPGQGSDEQFF. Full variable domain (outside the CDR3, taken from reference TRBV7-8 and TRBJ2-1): GAGVSQSPRYKVAKRGQDVALRCDPISGHVSLFWYQQALGQGPEFLTYFQNEAQLDKSGLPSDRFFAERPEGSVSTLKIQRTQQEDSAVYLCASSPGQGSDEQFFGPGTRLTVL.

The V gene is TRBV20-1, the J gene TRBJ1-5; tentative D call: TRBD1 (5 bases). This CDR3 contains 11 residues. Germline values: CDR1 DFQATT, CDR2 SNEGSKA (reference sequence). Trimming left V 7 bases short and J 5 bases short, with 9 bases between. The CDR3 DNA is TGCAGTGTTGGAGGGGATCAGCCCCAGCATTTT. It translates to CSVGGDQPQHF.

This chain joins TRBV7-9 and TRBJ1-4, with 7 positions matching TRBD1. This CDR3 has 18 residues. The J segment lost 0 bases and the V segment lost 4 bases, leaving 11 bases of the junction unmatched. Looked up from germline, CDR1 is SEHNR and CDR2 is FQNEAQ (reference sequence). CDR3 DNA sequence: TGTGCCAGCAGCTCAGTATTGACAGGGTCTGCAACTAATGAAAAACTGTTTTTT. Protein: CASSSVLTGSATNEKLFF.

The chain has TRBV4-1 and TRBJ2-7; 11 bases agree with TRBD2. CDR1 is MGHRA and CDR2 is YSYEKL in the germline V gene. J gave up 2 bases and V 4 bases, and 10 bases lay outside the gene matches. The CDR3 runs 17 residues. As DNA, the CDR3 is TGCGCCAGCAGCCCACAGATCCTAGCGGGGGGTACCTACGAGCAGTACGTC. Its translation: CASSPQILAGGTYEQYV.

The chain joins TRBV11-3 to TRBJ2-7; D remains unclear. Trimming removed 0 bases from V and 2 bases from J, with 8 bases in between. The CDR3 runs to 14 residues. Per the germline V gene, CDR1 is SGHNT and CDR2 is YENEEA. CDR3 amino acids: CASSLEGRAYEQYV. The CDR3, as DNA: TGTGCCAGCAGCTTAGAGGGCCGAGCCTACGAGCAGTACGTC.

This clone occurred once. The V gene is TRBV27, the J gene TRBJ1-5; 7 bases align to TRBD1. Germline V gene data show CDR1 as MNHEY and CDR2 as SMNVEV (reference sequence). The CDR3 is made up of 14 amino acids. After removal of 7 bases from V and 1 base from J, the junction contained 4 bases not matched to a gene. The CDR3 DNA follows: TGTGCCAGCAACCCGACAGGGAGCAATCAGCCCCAGCATTTT. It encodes CASNPTGSNQPQHF.

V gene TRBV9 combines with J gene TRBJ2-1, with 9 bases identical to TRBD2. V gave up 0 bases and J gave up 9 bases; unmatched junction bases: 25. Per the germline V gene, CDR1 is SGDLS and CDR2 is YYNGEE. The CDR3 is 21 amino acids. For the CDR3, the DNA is TGTGCCAGCAGCGTAGACGGGTGGGGCAGGGGCTTTGCGGGAGGGCCTTCTGAGCAGTTCTTC. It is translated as CASSVDGWGRGFAGGPSEQFF. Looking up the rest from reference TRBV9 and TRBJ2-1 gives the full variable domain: DSGVTQTPKHLITATGQRVTLRCSPRSGDLSVYWYQQSLDQGLQFLIQYYNGEERAKGNILERFSAQQFPDLHSELNLSSLELGDSALYFCASSVDGWGRGFAGGPSEQFFGPGTRLTVL.

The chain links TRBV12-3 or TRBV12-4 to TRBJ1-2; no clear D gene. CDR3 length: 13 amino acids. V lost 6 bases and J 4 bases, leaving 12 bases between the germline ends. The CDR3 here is CASSRAESYGYTF. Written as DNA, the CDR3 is TGTGCCAGCAGCCGCGCGGAAAGCTATGGCTACACCTTC.

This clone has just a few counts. CDR3 amino acids: CASSLIGTGRTEAFF. The CDR3 bases are TGCGCCAGCAGCCTTATCGGGACAGGGAGAACTGAAGCTTTCTTT. The chain has TRBV5-1 and TRBJ1-1; TRBD1 matches at 9 bases. V was clipped by 4 bases and J by 5 bases; unmatched bases: 9. The germline V gene has CDR1 SGHRS and CDR2 YFSETQ. The length of the CDR3 is 15 residues. The whole variable domain, remainder taken from reference TRBV5-1 and TRBJ1-1, is KAGVTQTPRYLIKTRGQQVTLSCSPISGHRSVSWYQQTPGQGLQFLFEYFSETQRNKGNFPGRFSGRQFSNSRSEMNVSTLELGDSALYLCASSLIGTGRTEAFFGQGTRLTVV.

The CDR3 loop reads CASSWRWQETQYF. Written as DNA, the CDR3 is TGTGCCAGCAGTTGGCGGTGGCAAGAGACCCAGTACTTC. This chain links TRBV27 with TRBJ2-5, with no clear D. Germline V CDR1 and CDR2: MNHEY, SMNVEV (reference sequence). This CDR3 contains 13 residues. Trimming removed 4 bases at V and 2 bases at J, with 8 bases between.

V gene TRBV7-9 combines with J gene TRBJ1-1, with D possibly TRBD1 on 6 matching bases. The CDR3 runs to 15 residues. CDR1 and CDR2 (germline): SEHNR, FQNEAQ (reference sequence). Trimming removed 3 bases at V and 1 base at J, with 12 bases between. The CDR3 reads CASSFQAGANTEAFF. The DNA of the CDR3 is TGTGCCAGCAGCTTTCAAGCAGGGGCGAACACTGAAGCTTTCTTT.

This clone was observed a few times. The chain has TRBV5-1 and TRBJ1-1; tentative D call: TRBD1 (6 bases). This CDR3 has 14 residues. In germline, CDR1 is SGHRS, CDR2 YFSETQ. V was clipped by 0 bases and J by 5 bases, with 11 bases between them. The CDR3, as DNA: TGCGCCAGCAGCTTGGGGGACACTAGGACTGAAGCTTTCTTT. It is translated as CASSLGDTRTEAFF.

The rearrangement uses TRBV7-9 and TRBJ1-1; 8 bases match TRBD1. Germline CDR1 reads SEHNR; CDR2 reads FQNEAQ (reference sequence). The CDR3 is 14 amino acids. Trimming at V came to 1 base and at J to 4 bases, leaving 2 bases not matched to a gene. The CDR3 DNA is TGTGCCAGCAGCTTAGGGACAGGGAGCACTGAAGCTTTCTTT. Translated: CASSLGTGSTEAFF.

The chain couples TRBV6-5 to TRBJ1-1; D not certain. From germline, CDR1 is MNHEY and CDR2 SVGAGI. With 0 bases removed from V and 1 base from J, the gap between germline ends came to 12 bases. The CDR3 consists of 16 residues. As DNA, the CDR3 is TGTGCCAGCAGTTACTCTGGCGGGCAGAGGAACACTGAAGCTTTCTTT. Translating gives CASSYSGGQRNTEAFF.

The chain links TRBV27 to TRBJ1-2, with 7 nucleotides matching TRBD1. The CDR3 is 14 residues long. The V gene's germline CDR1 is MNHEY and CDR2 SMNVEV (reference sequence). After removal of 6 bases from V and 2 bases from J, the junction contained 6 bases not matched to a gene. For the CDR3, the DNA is TGTGCCAGCAGCGAATCACAGGGGAACTATGGCTACACCTTC. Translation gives CASSESQGNYGYTF.

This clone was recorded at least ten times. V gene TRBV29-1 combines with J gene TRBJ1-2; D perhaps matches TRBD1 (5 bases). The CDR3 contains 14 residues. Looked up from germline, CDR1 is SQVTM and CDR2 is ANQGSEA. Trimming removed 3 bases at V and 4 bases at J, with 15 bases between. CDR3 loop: CSVDVAGLGYGYTF. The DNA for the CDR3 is TGCAGCGTTGATGTCGCGGGGCTTGGCTATGGCTACACCTTC.

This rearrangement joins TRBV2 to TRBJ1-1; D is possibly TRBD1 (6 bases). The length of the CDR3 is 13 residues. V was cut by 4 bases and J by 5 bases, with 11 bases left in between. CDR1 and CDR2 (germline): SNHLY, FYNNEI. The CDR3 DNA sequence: TGTGCCAGCAGTGGGGGACACACTACTGAAGCTTTCTTT. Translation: CASSGGHTTEAFF. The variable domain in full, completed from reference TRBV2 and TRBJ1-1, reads EPEVTQTPSHQVTQMGQEVILRCVPISNHLYFYWYRQILGQKVEFLVSFYNNEISEKSEIFDDQFSVERPDGSNFTLKIRSTKLEDSAMYFCASSGGHTTEAFFGQGTRLTVV.

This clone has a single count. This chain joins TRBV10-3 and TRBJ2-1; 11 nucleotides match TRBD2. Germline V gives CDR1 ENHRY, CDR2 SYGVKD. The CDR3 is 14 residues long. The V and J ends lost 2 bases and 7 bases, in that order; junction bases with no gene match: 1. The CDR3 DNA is TGTGCCATCAGTGAGACTAGCGGGGGTAATGAGCAGTTCTTC. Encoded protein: CAISETSGGNEQFF.

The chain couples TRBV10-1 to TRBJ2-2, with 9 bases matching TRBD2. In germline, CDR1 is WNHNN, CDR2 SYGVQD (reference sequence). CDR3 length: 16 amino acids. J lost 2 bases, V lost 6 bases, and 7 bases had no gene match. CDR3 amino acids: CASSPVAGVNTGELFF. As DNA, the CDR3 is TGCGCCAGCAGCCCGGTAGCGGGAGTTAACACCGGGGAGCTGTTTTTT.

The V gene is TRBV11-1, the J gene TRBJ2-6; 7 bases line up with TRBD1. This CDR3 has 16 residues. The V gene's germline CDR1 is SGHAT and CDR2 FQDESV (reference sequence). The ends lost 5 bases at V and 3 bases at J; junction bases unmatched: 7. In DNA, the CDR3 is TGTGCCAGCAGCCCCAGACAGGGACGTGGGGCCAACGTCCTGACTTTC. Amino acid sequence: CASSPRQGRGANVLTF.